One sample yielded the 4 T cell receptor beta chains listed below, sequenced in a study of OX40 agonist ivuxolimab in advanced cancers. Profiling relied on immunoSEQ multiplex PCR, and the TCRdb table lists in-frame clones only, not all of them. Of more than 40,000 clones in the sample, 75% to 80% were seen once. This sample comprised CD4+ or CD8+ T cells sorted from blood, obtained in a trial of the OX40 agonist ivuxolimab. These receptors were taken from an adult with an advanced solid tumor such as melanoma, head and neck, liver or kidney cancer.

This sequence joins TRBV28 and TRBJ1-2; the D is unclear. With 5 bases removed from V and 4 bases from J, the gap between germline ends came to 8 bases. The germline CDR1 and CDR2 sequences are MDHEN and SYDVKM. The CDR3 extends over 12 amino acids. Here the CDR3 DNA reads TGTGCCAGCAGTGCTCAACGCTATGGCTACACCTTC. It codes for CASSAQRYGYTF.

The chain joins TRBV18 to TRBJ1-4, with D perhaps matching TRBD1 (6 bases). CDR3 size: 14 residues. The germline V gene encodes CDR1 KGHSH and CDR2 LQKENI. V dropped 3 bases and J dropped 5 bases, with 10 bases sitting between them. CDR3 in DNA: TGTGCCAGCTCACCCACGGGGGCGAATGAAAAACTGTTTTTT. Translating gives CASSPTGANEKLFF. Combining the CDR3 with reference TRBV18 and TRBJ1-4 gives the whole variable domain NAGVMQNPRHLVRRRGQEARLRCSPMKGHSHVYWYRQLPEEGLKFMVYLQKENIIDESGMPKERFSAEFPKEGPSILRIQQVVRGDSAAYFCASSPTGANEKLFFGSGTQLSVL.

This clone was seen only once. The chain recombines TRBV28 with TRBJ2-7; 7 bases map to TRBD1. In germline, CDR1 is MDHEN, CDR2 SYDVKM. The ends lost 8 bases at V and 4 bases at J; junction bases unmatched: 8. This CDR3 contains 13 residues. CDR3 nucleotides: TGTGCCAGCTCTCGGGACAGATTTTACGAGCAGTACTTC. Translation: CASSRDRFYEQYF. Together with reference TRBV28 and TRBJ2-7, the CDR3 gives the full variable domain: DVKVTQSSRYLVKRTGEKVFLECVQDMDHENMFWYRQDPGLGLRLIYFSYDVKMKEKGDIPEGYSVSREKKERFSLILESASTNQTSMYLCASSRDRFYEQYFGPGTRLTVT.

The chain couples TRBV15 to TRBJ1-5; perhaps TRBD1 as D (6 bases). With 0 bases removed from V and 0 bases from J, the gap between germline ends came to 12 bases. CDR3 length: 17 residues. Germline assignment: CDR1 LNHNV and CDR2 YYDKDF (reference sequence). This CDR3 reads CATSREVDSRSNQPQHF. CDR3 nucleotides: TGTGCCACCAGCAGAGAGGTGGACAGCCGTAGCAATCAGCCCCAGCATTTT.